A selection of T cell receptor beta chains follows, all from one sample in a study of blood T cell repertoires in COVID-19. Using immunoSEQ multiplex PCR, the repertoire was profiled, and TCRdb retains in-frame clones only, with some absent. Of roughly 180,000 clones listed, approximately 85% are singletons. The sequencing input was peripheral blood. The origin of the receptors is a man aged 55-75 years who had recovered from COVID-19. Each CDR3 is given with its conserved first and last residue. D genes are given only for firm matches. Expanded clones get a size class; other rows say once, few or many, or leave the size out.

.	TRBV7-8	TRBJ2-7	.	CASSPRTDLYEQYF	TGTGCCAGCAGCCCCCGGACAGACCTCTACGAGCAGTACTTC
.	TRBV5-1	TRBJ2-1	TRBD2	CASSLDTGTSQYNEQFF	TGCGCCAGCAGCTTGGATACCGGGACTAGTCAGTACAATGAGCAGTTCTTC
.	TRBV2	TRBJ2-5	.	CASWLREQETQYF	TGTGCCAGCTGGCTCAGGGAACAAGAGACCCAGTACTTC
.	TRBV6-5	TRBJ2-7	TRBD1	CASRLDPGQGSEQYF	TGTGCCAGCAGACTCGATCCGGGACAGGGATCAGAGCAGTACTTC
.	TRBV7-3	TRBJ1-5	.	CASSYLTSRVGNQPQHF	TGTGCCAGCAGCTACTTAACGTCCAGGGTGGGCAATCAGCCCCAGCATTTT
.	TRBV3-1/TRBV3-2	TRBJ1-1	.	CASSLSEDTEAFF	TGTGCCAGCAGCCTCAGTGAGGACACTGAAGCTTTCTTT
.	TRBV19	TRBJ1-6	TRBD1	CASSMGQGVSPLHF	TGTGCCAGTAGTATGGGACAGGGGGTTTCACCCCTCCACTTT
.	TRBV25-1	TRBJ2-1	TRBD2	CASREGLAGYNEQFF	TGTGCCAGCAGGGAGGGACTAGCGGGCTACAATGAGCAGTTCTTC
.	TRBV3-1/TRBV3-2	TRBJ2-1	TRBD2	CASSQPGLAGDRSYNEQFF	TGTGCCAGCAGCCAACCGGGACTAGCGGGGGACCGCTCCTACAATGAGCAGTTCTTC
.	TRBV7-9	TRBJ1-5	TRBD1	CASSFGQGRGSSNQPQHF	TGTGCCAGCAGCTTCGGACAGGGGAGGGGGTCGAGCAATCAGCCCCAGCATTTT
.	TRBV5-4	TRBJ2-7	.	CASSLTADIGSYEQYF	TGTGCCAGCAGCTTGACGGCGGATATAGGATCCTACGAGCAGTACTTC
.	TRBV2	TRBJ1-5	.	CASREQAGGDQPQHF	TGTGCCAGCAGGGAACAGGCGGGGGGGGATCAGCCCCAGCATTTT
.	TRBV6-1	TRBJ1-2	.	CASSEAAQAAIYGYTF	TGTGCCAGCAGTGAAGCGGCACAGGCCGCGATATATGGCTACACCTTC
.	TRBV7-2	TRBJ2-7	.	CASSRGRRGLYEQYF	TGTGCCAGCAGCCGTGGCCGCAGGGGTTTGTACGAGCAGTACTTC
.	TRBV7-9	TRBJ2-1	.	CASSSGLSINEQFF	TGTGCCAGCAGCTCGGGACTCTCGATCAATGAGCAGTTCTTC
.	TRBV7-6	TRBJ1-3	.	CASSLGGLIGNTIYF	TGTGCCAGCAGCCTAGGGGGACTGATTGGAAACACCATATATTTT
.	TRBV4-3	TRBJ2-2	.	CASSPDSTVTGELFF	TGCGCCAGCAGCCCCGACAGTACCGTCACCGGGGAGCTGTTTTTT
.	TRBV2	TRBJ1-2	TRBD1	CASSPGTGMGGYTF	TGTGCCAGCAGTCCCGGGACAGGAATGGGCGGCTACACCTTC
.	TRBV7-9	TRBJ1-5	TRBD1	CASSLIRTGLNQPQHF	TGTGCCAGCAGCTTAATCCGGACAGGGCTAAATCAGCCCCAGCATTTT
few	TRBV7-6	TRBJ1-6	.	CASSFRQGGSPLHF	TGTGCCAGCAGCTTTAGGCAGGGTGGTTCACCCCTCCACTTT
.	TRBV30	TRBJ1-2	TRBD1	CAWTNQGVFTYGYTF	TGTGCCTGGACAAATCAGGGGGTTTTTACCTATGGCTACACCTTC